Below, 13 T cell receptor beta chains from the same sample are listed, as sequenced in a study of T cells expressing NK-cell markers. Using the 5' RACE reads, TCRdb records one entry per CDR3 protein without DNA. This table holds about 260,000 distinct CDR3 sequences. The specimen sequenced was blood T cells: a sorted CD56 or NKG2C T cell subset, CD4+ or CD8+ T cells, or bulk PBMC T cells (not recorded which). The receptors derive from a woman between 18 and 69 years old in good health.

V is TRBV30 and J is TRBJ2-1. This CDR3 spans 13 amino acids. Germline loops: CDR1 GTSNPN, CDR2 SVGIG (reference sequence). The CDR3 protein is CAWSFYGLGEQFF.

CDR3 residues: CSARISRRGTGELFF. This chain connects TRBV20-1 to TRBJ2-2; the TCRdb call, TRBD2, lacks DNA for checking. The germline CDR1 and CDR2 sequences are DFQATT and SNEGSKA (reference sequence). The CDR3 runs to 15 residues.

The chain carries TRBV20-1 and TRBJ2-2; lacking DNA, the TRBD1 call made by TCRdb goes unchecked. The germline gives CDR1 DFQATT, CDR2 SNEGSKA (reference sequence). The CDR3 spans 16 residues. CDR3 sequence reads: CSARPRGRWSTGELFF.

V is TRBV3-1 and J is TRBJ1-6; TCRdb reports TRBD1, a call that lacks DNA to check it against. This CDR3 contains 14 residues. Germline CDR1 LGHDT, CDR2 YNNKEL (reference sequence). This chain's CDR3 is CASRSPGQNSPLHF.

The J gene is TRBJ2-1, the V gene TRBV4-3; without DNA, the TCRdb call of TRBD1 cannot be checked. The CDR3 sequence is 13 residues long. CDR1 is LGHNA and CDR2 is YSLEER in the germline V gene. The chain's CDR3 is CASSQVGGNEQFF.

This rearrangement joins TRBV12-3 or TRBV12-4 to TRBJ2-2; TCRdb gives TRBD2 as the D gene, but with no DNA this cannot be confirmed. The CDR3 runs to 16 residues. CDR3 loop: CASKRPGLAGSGELFF.

This chain joins TRBV3-1 and TRBJ1-2; absent DNA, TCRdb's TRBD1 call cannot be checked. The CDR3 loop spans 12 amino acids. CDR1 is LGHDT and CDR2 is YNNKEL in the germline V gene (reference sequence). The CDR3 loop is CATKRAGGDYTF.

J is TRBJ2-1 and V is TRBV7-6; TCRdb's D call, TRBD2, is unchecked because there is no DNA. CDR1 is SGHVS, CDR2 FNYEAQ, per germline. The CDR3 runs 16 residues. This chain's CDR3 is CASSLGTSGFYNEQFF.

The rearrangement links TRBV11-2 to TRBJ2-5. The CDR3 has 12 amino acids. CDR1 and CDR2 (germline): SGHAT, FQNNGV. The CDR3 spells CASSLTMETQYF.

The rearrangement uses TRBV5-1 and TRBJ2-1; TCRdb picks TRBD2, but there is no DNA to check that call. Germline V gives CDR1 SGHRS, CDR2 YFSETQ. CDR3 size: 14 residues. CDR3 region: CASSLAASANEQFF.

This rearrangement joins TRBV12-3 or TRBV12-4 to TRBJ1-5; the D call of TRBD1 rests on TCRdb alone, since no DNA is present to check it. This CDR3 region has 15 residues. The CDR3 sequence: CASSLFRQVNQPQHF.

The chain employs TRBV11-2 and TRBJ1-5; checking the TCRdb D call of TRBD1 is not possible without DNA. Germline lookup yields CDR1 SGHAT and CDR2 FQNNGV. This CDR3 is 17 amino acids long. The CDR3 sequence is CASSLDPRDRINQPQHF.

The gene calls are TRBV11-2 and TRBJ1-1. The CDR3 has 15 amino acids. CDR1 is SGHAT and CDR2 is FQNNGV in the germline V gene. CDR3 sequence reads: CASSLDSGKNTEAFF.